Detailed here is one T cell receptor beta chain. V lost 4 bases and J lost 0, with 16 bases in between. The length of the CDR3 is 16 residues. CDR1 SGDLS and CDR2 YYNGEE come from the germline V gene. Original analysis: Estimation of nucleated cell counts was performed using reference gene primer amplification. The method was immunoSEQ multiplex PCR; TCRdb's version includes in-frame clones alone and lacks a portion of them. That table supplies the V and J calls and clone size; D and trimming were determined from the DNA. The sample includes 470,000 or so clones, 75% to 90% of them seen just once. The data originate from a study of blood T cell repertoires in COVID-19. Study overall: There were acute and convalescent COVID-19 samples, and they came from the United States, Italy and Spain. T cells, B-cell-depleted T cells, or PBMCs provided the cDNA or gDNA that served as material.

The sample was peripheral blood. This TCR derives from a human donor in a cohort sampled during active COVID-19. The rearrangement links TRBV9 to TRBJ1-1, with D possibly TRBD1 on 5 matching bases. The CDR3 here is CASSSIHGGLNTEAFF. The CDR3 DNA is TGTGCCAGCAGCTCGATCCACGGGGGGTTGAACACTGAAGCTTTCTTT.